These 24 T cell receptor beta chains were sequenced from one sample in a study of human T cells and chemical hapten exposure. Documented time point: patch test 2, 6 weeks after DPC sensitization. Treatment indicated: therapeutic diphenylcyclopropenone sensitization with weekly scalp DPC. MiXCR was run by TCRdb on the RACE reads, yielding one entry per CDR3 protein. The top ten hold 3.1% of the sample, which has some 100,000 distinct CDR3 sequences, approximately 8.8% seen once. This specimen was whole blood, taken in connection with sensitization to the hapten diphenylcyclopropenone (DPC). The receptor source for this set is a woman aged 40-49 years with alopecia areata. Some clones in this sample may be carry-over from other donors' samples.

This clonotype occurred many times. This chain uses TRBV9 with TRBJ2-1; D is unclear. Germline assignment: CDR1 SGDLS and CDR2 YYNGEE. Trimming pared 2 bases from V and 9 bases from J, leaving 9 bases between. The CDR3 covers 12 residues. The CDR3 DNA sequence: TGTGCCAGCAGCGTCGACCTAGGTGAGCAGTTCTTC. Its protein product is CASSVDLGEQFF.

There are many counts of this clonotype. The chain has TRBV20-1 and TRBJ1-1; D might be TRBD1 (6 bases). The V and J ends lost 3 bases and 0 bases respectively, with 11 bases between them. Germline CDR1 and CDR2: DFQATT and SNEGSKA (reference sequence). The CDR3 covers 14 residues. CDR3 bases: TGCAGTGCTAGTGGGGGGCAGATGAACACTGAAGCTTTCTTT. It translates to CSASGGQMNTEAFF.

The chain has TRBV7-2 and TRBJ1-2; perhaps TRBD1 as D (6 bases). Per the germline V gene, CDR1 is SGHTA and CDR2 is FQGNSA. V lost 1 base, J lost 4 bases, and 16 bases lay in between. The length of the CDR3 is 16 residues. CDR3 bases: TGTGCCAGCAGCTTAGGGACCTTCAGGGGAGGCTATGGCTACACCTTC. Protein: CASSLGTFRGGYGYTF.

The V and J genes are TRBV28 and TRBJ2-1; 7 bases are shared with TRBD2. Per the germline V gene, CDR1 is MDHEN and CDR2 is SYDVKM. V lost 5 bases, J lost 6 bases, and 7 bases stayed unmatched. The CDR3 runs to 14 residues. DNA for the CDR3: TGTGCCAGCAGTCCGTCGGGACTATTCAATGAGCAGTTCTTC. This translates into CASSPSGLFNEQFF.

This clonotype was observed at least ten times. The chain uses TRBV20-1 and TRBJ2-3; D gene unclear. CDR1 and CDR2 from the germline V gene are DFQATT and SNEGSKA (reference sequence). The CDR3 spans 14 residues. Trimming removed 0 bases from V and 1 base from J, with 8 bases in between. The CDR3 DNA reads TGCAGTGCTAGAGATCTCAGCGGCACAGATACGCAGTATTTT. It yields the protein CSARDLSGTDTQYF.

In its sample, this clonotype was seen a few times. The V gene is TRBV4-3, the J gene TRBJ2-3; 11 nucleotides match TRBD2. V shed 4 bases and J 4 bases; nucleotides not matched to a gene: 1. The CDR3 sequence is 14 residues long. Looked up from germline, CDR1 is LGHNA and CDR2 is YSLEER. The CDR3, as DNA: TGCGCCAGCAGCCTAGCGGGGGGGTCAGATACGCAGTATTTT. Translated, it gives CASSLAGGSDTQYF.

The chain carries TRBV29-1 and TRBJ1-5; 7 bases are a match to TRBD1. The junction had 4 bases not matched to a gene; V was cut back by 3 bases and J by 5 bases. This CDR3 comprises 13 residues. The germline V gene has CDR1 SQVTM and CDR2 ANQGSEA. CDR3 sequence (DNA): TGCAGCGTTGAGTCAGGGGGTGATCAGCCCCAGCATTTT. Translating gives CSVESGGDQPQHF.

The sample holds many counts of this clonotype. J is TRBJ2-2 and V is TRBV5-4, with no clear D. V was trimmed by 4 bases and J by 1 base, leaving 8 bases between them. Germline CDR1 is SGHNT and CDR2 is YYREEE (reference sequence). This CDR3 has 14 amino acids. In DNA, the CDR3 is TGTGCCAGCAGCCCCCCCCGGAACACCGGGGAGCTGTTTTTT. Its protein product is CASSPPRNTGELFF. Variable domain in full (rest from reference TRBV5-4 and TRBJ2-2): ETGVTQSPTHLIKTRGQQVTLRCSSQSGHNTVSWYQQALGQGPQFIFQYYREEENGRGNFPPRFSGLQFPNYSSELNVNALELDDSALYLCASSPPRNTGELFFGEGSRLTVL.

This clonotype has only a few counts. This chain's CDR3 is CASTPRGLRAGNTIYF. The CDR3 DNA is TGTGCCAGCACCCCCAGGGGGCTTCGGGCTGGAAACACCATATATTTT. The V and J genes are TRBV2 and TRBJ1-3; 8 bases are a match to TRBD1. Germline CDR1 SNHLY, CDR2 FYNNEI. The V segment lost 7 bases and the J segment 2 bases; nucleotides outside the gene matches: 10. The CDR3 length is 16 residues.

In this sample, this clonotype turned up many times. V and J are TRBV5-5 and TRBJ2-7; 7 bases align to TRBD1. There are 14 residues in the CDR3. V lost 4 bases to trimming and J lost 5 bases; unmatched junction nucleotides: 9. CDR1 is SGHKS, CDR2 YYEKEE, per germline (reference sequence). DNA of the CDR3: TGTGCCAGCAGCGCCTGGACAGGAATTGACGAGCAGTACTTC. Its translation is CASSAWTGIDEQYF.

This clonotype was observed many times. V is TRBV10-2 and J is TRBJ1-1; D unclear. The V gene lost 6 bases and the J gene lost 7 bases, with 12 bases spanning the gap. CDR3 size: 12 residues. Germline V gives CDR1 WSHSY, CDR2 SAAADI. The DNA of the CDR3 is TGCGCCAGCAGGGACGTCAAGAATGAAGCTTTCTTT. Protein: CASRDVKNEAFF.

A few counts support this clonotype. The chain joins TRBV12-1 to TRBJ2-7; the table's D call, TRBD1, was not checked against the DNA. TRBV12-1 is an annotated pseudogene. CDR3 length: 16 amino acids. This chain's CDR3 is CASSLGRDRGTYEQYF. CDR3 nucleotides: TGTGCCAGCAGCTTGGGACGGGACAGGGGAACCTACGAGCAGTACTTC.

This sequence joins TRBV10-2 and TRBJ1-1; perhaps TRBD1 as D (6 bases). This CDR3 region has 14 residues. From germline, CDR1 is WSHSY and CDR2 SAAADI. Trimming left V 5 bases short and J 5 bases short, with 15 bases between. The CDR3 is CASSPLGGGTEAFF. In nucleotides, the CDR3 is TGCGCCAGCAGTCCGTTGGGAGGGGGAACTGAAGCTTTCTTT.

This clonotype was seen a handful of times. This rearrangement joins TRBV5-1 to TRBJ2-5; 7 nucleotides match TRBD2. Trimming at V came to 5 bases and at J to 0 bases, leaving 4 bases not matched to a gene. Looked up from germline, CDR1 is SGHRS and CDR2 is YFSETQ. The CDR3 extends over 14 amino acids. In nucleotides, the CDR3 is TGCGCCAGCAGTACGGGGAGGGACCAAGAGACCCAGTACTTC. Encoded protein: CASSTGRDQETQYF.

This sequence joins TRBV29-1 and TRBJ1-2; TRBD1 matches at 7 bases. V lost 7 bases, J lost 13 bases, and 15 bases stayed unmatched. CDR3 size: 12 residues. CDR1 and CDR2 (germline): SQVTM, ANQGSEA. The CDR3 spells CSATRDSQPGTF. The DNA of the CDR3 is TGCAGCGCCACCCGGGACAGCCAACCCGGCACCTTC.

The rearrangement links TRBV5-4 to TRBJ2-3; 7 positions match TRBD1. There are 15 residues in the CDR3. V shed 2 bases and J 1 base; nucleotides not matched to a gene: 4. CDR1 and CDR2 from the germline V gene are SGHNT and YYREEE (reference sequence). Written as DNA, the CDR3 is TGTGCCAGCAGCTTAAAGCAGGGGGGCACAGATACGCAGTATTTT. Protein sequence: CASSLKQGGTDTQYF.

This chain connects TRBV11-3 to TRBJ2-5, with a weak D call TRBD1 (5 bases). Germline CDR1 and CDR2: SGHNT and YENEEA. V lost 3 bases to trimming and J lost 2 bases, with 10 bases between them. The CDR3 is made up of 14 amino acids. CDR3 residues: CASSFDSTQETQYF. CDR3 nucleotide sequence: TGTGCCAGCAGCTTTGACAGTACTCAAGAGACCCAGTACTTC.

This clonotype occurred many times. The chain employs TRBV12-3 or TRBV12-4 and TRBJ2-3; D unresolved. This CDR3 region has 12 residues. V was trimmed by 5 bases and J by 3 bases, leaving 6 bases between them. The CDR3 region is CASSTNTDTQYF. The CDR3 nucleotides are TGTGCCAGCAGTACCAATACAGATACGCAGTATTTT.

The sample holds many counts of this clonotype. The V call is TRBV2, the J call TRBJ1-3; TRBD1 matches at 8 bases. The ends lost 6 bases at V and 7 bases at J; junction bases unmatched: 5. The germline V gene encodes CDR1 SNHLY and CDR2 FYNNEI. The CDR3 contains 13 residues. The CDR3 spells CASRTGGSNTIYF. The CDR3 DNA reads TGTGCCAGCAGAACAGGGGGAAGTAACACCATATATTTT. Using reference TRBV2 and TRBJ1-3 for the parts outside the CDR3, the full variable domain is EPEVTQTPSHQVTQMGQEVILRCVPISNHLYFYWYRQILGQKVEFLVSFYNNEISEKSEIFDDQFSVERPDGSNFTLKIRSTKLEDSAMYFCASRTGGSNTIYFGEGSWLTVV.

The J gene is TRBJ1-1, the V gene TRBV7-2; possibly TRBD1 for D (5 bases). Germline CDR1 and CDR2: SGHTA and FQGNSA. Trimming stripped 3 bases from V and 2 bases from J, with 10 bases between. The CDR3 sequence is 14 residues long. The DNA of the CDR3 is TGTGCCAGCAGCTTCTACGGGACCAACACTGAAGCTTTCTTT. Its protein product is CASSFYGTNTEAFF.

The sample holds many counts of this clonotype. The chain links TRBV9 to TRBJ1-2; TRBD1 might be the D (5 bases). Germline V lookup: CDR1 SGDLS, CDR2 YYNGEE. CDR3 size: 13 residues. V was cut by 1 base and J by 2 bases, with 6 bases left in between. This CDR3 is CASSVSGNYGYTF. Here the CDR3 DNA reads TGTGCCAGCAGCGTATCAGGGAACTATGGCTACACCTTC.

This clonotype was found many times. The genes are TRBV11-2 and TRBJ1-6; D possibly corresponds to TRBD1 (5 bases). Trimming pared 3 bases from V and 9 bases from J, leaving 15 bases between. This CDR3 spans 15 amino acids. The germline V gene encodes CDR1 SGHAT and CDR2 FQNNGV. As DNA, the CDR3 is TGTGCCAGCAGCTTTATGGAGGGAAGGGGTTCACCCCTCCACTTT. It specifies CASSFMEGRGSPLHF.

In this sample, this clonotype turned up many times. The chain joins TRBV19 to TRBJ2-2; TRBD2 agrees at 9 bases. This CDR3 contains 16 residues. The germline V gene encodes CDR1 LNHDA and CDR2 SQIVND (reference sequence). Trimming cost V 7 bases and J 2 bases; bases outside gene matches: 8. DNA of the CDR3: TGTGCCAGTAACGGCAAGCGGGGGGTTAACACCGGGGAGCTGTTTTTT. This encodes CASNGKRGVNTGELFF. The full variable domain, in which reference TRBV19 and TRBJ2-2 provide the parts outside the CDR3, is DGGITQSPKYLFRKEGQNVTLSCEQNLNHDAMYWYRQDPGQGLRLIYYSQIVNDFQKGDIAEGYSVSREKKESFPLTVTSAQKNPTAFYLCASNGKRGVNTGELFFGEGSRLTVL.

V gene TRBV7-6 combines with J gene TRBJ2-2, with 7 bases that match TRBD1. The CDR3 loop spans 13 amino acids. Germline V gene lookup returns CDR1 SGHVS and CDR2 FNYEAQ. V shed 11 bases, J shed 4 bases, and the junction held 7 bases outside the gene matches. CDR3 sequence (DNA): TGTGCCTGCCGACAGGGACCCACCGGGGAGCTGTTTTTT. Protein product: CACRQGPTGELFF.